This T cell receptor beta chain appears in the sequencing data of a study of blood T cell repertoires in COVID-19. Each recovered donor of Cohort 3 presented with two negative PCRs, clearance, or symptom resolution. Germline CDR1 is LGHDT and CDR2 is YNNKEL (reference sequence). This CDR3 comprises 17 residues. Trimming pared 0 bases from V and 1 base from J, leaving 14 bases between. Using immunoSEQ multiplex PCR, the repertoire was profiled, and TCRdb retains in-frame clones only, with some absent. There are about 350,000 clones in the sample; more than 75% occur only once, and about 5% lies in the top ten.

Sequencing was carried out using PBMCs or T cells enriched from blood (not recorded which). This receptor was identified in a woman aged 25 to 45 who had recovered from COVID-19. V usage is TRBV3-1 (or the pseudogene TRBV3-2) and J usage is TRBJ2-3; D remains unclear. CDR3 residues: CASSQERKTLRTDTQYF. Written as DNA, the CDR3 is TGTGCCAGCAGCCAAGAGCGTAAGACTCTTCGCACAGATACGCAGTATTTT.